The present T cell receptor (beta chain) was sequenced within a study of blood T cell repertoires in COVID-19. Participant reports of clinical history set cohort assignment. As originally analysed: Amplification from reference gene primers served as the basis for estimated nucleated cell counts. Only in-frame clones appear in the TCRdb table, and some are missing; sequencing was by immunoSEQ multiplex PCR. V and J calls and clone size are copied from that table; D and trimming were computed from the DNA. The table shows about 220,000 clones, with about 83% occurring only once. Deletions cut 1 base from V and 0 bases from J, with 11 bases between. The CDR3 has 16 amino acids. Per the germline V gene, CDR1 is SGHDT and CDR2 is YYEEEE.

The receptor comes from a woman aged 40 to 50 who had been exposed to COVID-19. V usage is TRBV5-6 and J usage is TRBJ2-1, with unresolved D. The sample comprised PBMCs or T cells enriched from blood (not recorded which). In nucleotides, the CDR3 is TGTGCCAGCAGCTTGTGGTGGGCAAGCTCCTACAATGAGCAGTTCTTC. Protein: CASSLWWASSYNEQFF.